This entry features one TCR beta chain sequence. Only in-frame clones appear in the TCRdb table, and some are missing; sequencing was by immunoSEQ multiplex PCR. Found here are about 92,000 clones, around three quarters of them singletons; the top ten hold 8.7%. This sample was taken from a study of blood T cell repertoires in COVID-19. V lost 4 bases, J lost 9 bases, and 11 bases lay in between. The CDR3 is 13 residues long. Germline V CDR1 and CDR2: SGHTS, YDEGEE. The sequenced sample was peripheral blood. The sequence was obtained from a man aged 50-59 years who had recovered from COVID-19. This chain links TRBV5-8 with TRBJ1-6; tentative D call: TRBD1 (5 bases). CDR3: CASSLDTSSPLHF. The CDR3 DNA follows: TGTGCCAGCAGCCTGGACACGTCTTCACCCCTCCACTTT.